The following is a T cell receptor beta chain sequence with its context. Antigen unknown. These donors, healthy bone marrow donors, were studied. The CDR3 covers 13 residues. Germline V gene sequence: CDR1 SGHVS, CDR2 FNYEAQ. V lost 2 bases to trimming and J lost 9 bases, with 11 bases between them. These data are taken from a study of cytomegalovirus exposure and HLA in healthy donors. Study conclusions and caveats: Previously analyzed data showed that most TCR beta V segments were productive at a frequency of about 90% or about 30%. Common viral pathogens (according to a later analysis) appeared linked to several of the most significant clusters.

Primers included in the PCR were 60 Vbeta and 13 Jbeta primers. The data were produced by immunoSEQ multiplex PCR, yet TCRdb's version contains in-frame clones alone and is incomplete. The sample yields around 80,000 clones, 78% seen once. The source is a man aged 40-55 years in good health and CMV-seronegative. The V call is TRBV7-6, the J call TRBJ2-4; D might be TRBD1 (6 bases). Material: PBMCs. The CDR3 protein is CASSLSDSGIQYF. The DNA for the CDR3 is TGTGCCAGCAGCTTATCGGACAGCGGCATTCAGTACTTC.